One and the same sample provided the 25 T cell receptor beta chains below, sequenced in a study of T cell clones after liver transplantation. Produced via immunoSEQ multiplex PCR; TCRdb's table is partial and in-frame only. The data contain 95,000 to 110,000 clones, roughly four fifths of them singletons. The sequencing used CD4+ T cells from blood, collected around 48 months after liver transplant. These receptor sequences come from a human patient who received a liver transplant. Some T cells may be supplied by the graft donor.

This clone was observed a single time. This rearrangement joins TRBV29-1 to TRBJ2-2, with D unclear. Germline CDR1 reads SQVTM; CDR2 reads ANQGSEA. V was trimmed by 7 bases and J by 6 bases, leaving 9 bases between them. CDR3 length: 11 residues. The CDR3 region is CSALGSGELFF. In DNA form, the CDR3 reads TGCAGCGCCCTGGGTTCCGGGGAGCTGTTTTTT.

The chain is built from TRBV27 and TRBJ1-1; unclear D gene. The germline CDR1 and CDR2 sequences are MNHEY and SMNVEV (reference sequence). With 1 base removed from V and 1 base from J, the gap between germline ends came to 10 bases. The CDR3 loop spans 15 amino acids. The DNA for the CDR3 is TGTGCCAGCAGTTTATATGGGGTTGGGAACACTGAAGCTTTCTTT. Protein: CASSLYGVGNTEAFF.

The chain recombines TRBV7-7 with TRBJ2-5; D is unclear. The CDR3 consists of 13 residues. Germline CDR1 is SSHAT and CDR2 is FNYEAQ (reference sequence). Trimming took 5 bases from V and 3 from J, leaving 10 bases between them. In DNA form, the CDR3 reads TGTGCCAGCAGCGATACAGTTAAAGAGACCCAGTACTTC. This codes for CASSDTVKETQYF.

The J gene is TRBJ2-7, the V gene TRBV18; weak D call: TRBD2 (6 bases). Trimming pared 5 bases from V and 3 bases from J, leaving 14 bases between. CDR1 is KGHSH, CDR2 LQKENI, per germline. CDR3 length: 14 residues. The CDR3 sequence is CASSGSGFDYEQYF. CDR3 sequence (DNA): TGTGCCAGCTCAGGGAGCGGGTTCGACTACGAGCAGTACTTC.

The V call is TRBV2, the J call TRBJ2-5, with 13 bases identical to TRBD2. V was pared by 8 bases and J by 4 bases, with 10 bases of the junction left unmatched. The CDR3 runs 16 residues. CDR1 is SNHLY, CDR2 FYNNEI, per germline. CDR3 sequence reads: CASGGLAGLGGETQYF. The DNA of the CDR3 is TGTGCCAGCGGGGGACTAGCGGGGCTCGGAGGAGAGACCCAGTACTTC. Looking up the rest from reference TRBV2 and TRBJ2-5 gives the full variable domain: EPEVTQTPSHQVTQMGQEVILRCVPISNHLYFYWYRQILGQKVEFLVSFYNNEISEKSEIFDDQFSVERPDGSNFTLKIRSTKLEDSAMYFCASGGLAGLGGETQYFGPGTRLLVL.

The V call is TRBV5-1, the J call TRBJ2-3; 9 nucleotides match TRBD1. Germline CDR1 is SGHRS and CDR2 is YFSETQ. The V segment lost 7 bases and the J segment 0 bases; nucleotides outside the gene matches: 18. CDR3 length equals 19 residues. In DNA form, the CDR3 reads TGCGCCAGCCGCGCGGCCGGGACAGGGAGTGTACCTAGCACAGATACGCAGTATTTT. It translates to CASRAAGTGSVPSTDTQYF.

The chain combines TRBV29-1 with TRBJ1-2, with no clear D. Germline V gives CDR1 SQVTM, CDR2 ANQGSEA. V dropped 8 bases and J dropped 3 bases, with 10 bases sitting between them. This CDR3 has 11 residues. CDR3 protein: CSSTDDYGYTF. The CDR3 DNA reads as TGCAGCTCAACGGACGACTATGGCTACACCTTC.

The chain links TRBV6-5 to TRBJ1-1; TRBD1 matches at 8 bases. The CDR3 consists of 12 residues. V shed 2 bases and J 8 bases; nucleotides not matched to a gene: 1. Germline V gene data show CDR1 as MNHEY and CDR2 as SVGAGI. CDR3 sequence reads: CASSYRTGEAFF. The DNA for the CDR3 is TGTGCCAGCAGTTACAGGACAGGGGAAGCTTTCTTT.

The chain is built from TRBV5-1 and TRBJ2-5; D perhaps matches TRBD2 (6 bases). The germline CDR1 and CDR2 sequences are SGHRS and YFSETQ. CDR3 length: 16 amino acids. Trimming removed 4 bases at V and 5 bases at J, with 21 bases between. The CDR3 region has the DNA TGCGCCAGCAGCCCGGCAAGCTTGGGGGGTATCGAGACCCAGTACTTC. This translates into CASSPASLGGIETQYF.

The chain carries TRBV6-5 and TRBJ1-2; weak D call: TRBD1 (5 bases). The CDR3 runs to 13 residues. Germline V CDR1 and CDR2: MNHEY, SVGAGI. The V gene lost 5 bases and the J gene lost 6 bases, with 13 bases spanning the gap. The CDR3 region has the DNA TGTGCCAGCAGTGAAGGGGTCCGGGATGGCTACACCTTC. It is translated as CASSEGVRDGYTF.

This clone was observed a handful of times. The chain uses TRBV9 and TRBJ2-3, with 11 bases identical to TRBD2. CDR3 length: 15 amino acids. Looked up from germline, CDR1 is SGDLS and CDR2 is YYNGEE. After removal of 0 bases from V and 4 bases from J, the junction contained 1 base not matched to a gene. The CDR3 DNA sequence: TGTGCCAGCAGCGTAGCTAGCGGGGGGCCAGATACGCAGTATTTT. Translation: CASSVASGGPDTQYF.

CDR3 protein: CARGQFSNQPQHF. CDR3 coding DNA: TGTGCCAGGGGACAGTTTAGCAATCAGCCCCAGCATTTT. The chain employs TRBV2 and TRBJ1-5, with 7 bases that match TRBD1. The CDR3 contains 13 residues. The junction had 2 bases not matched to a gene; V was cut back by 9 bases and J by 0 bases. Germline V CDR1 and CDR2: SNHLY, FYNNEI.

This chain uses TRBV6-1 with TRBJ1-2; D ambiguous. The CDR3 sequence is 15 residues long. The germline gives CDR1 MNHNS, CDR2 SASEGT. The V end was cut by 3 bases, the J end by 4 bases, with 15 bases between. CDR3 sequence: CASSDLRGMGYGYTF. CDR3 DNA: TGTGCCAGCAGTGATCTCAGAGGAATGGGCTATGGCTACACCTTC.

The CDR3 region is CASSSGLAGTYNEQFF. The CDR3 nucleotides are TGTGCCAGCAGCTCGGGACTAGCGGGAACATACAATGAGCAGTTCTTC. This sequence joins TRBV7-9 and TRBJ2-1, with TRBD2 identical over 13 bases. The germline gives CDR1 SEHNR, CDR2 FQNEAQ (reference sequence). This CDR3 region has 16 residues. After removal of 4 bases from V and 4 bases from J, the junction contained 4 bases not matched to a gene.

This clone is a singleton in its sample. The V and J genes are TRBV29-1 and TRBJ1-1; D is possibly TRBD1 (5 bases). This CDR3 comprises 12 residues. Germline V gene sequence: CDR1 SQVTM, CDR2 ANQGSEA. Trimming stripped 6 bases from V and 4 bases from J, with 12 bases between. The CDR3 coding sequence is TGCAGCGTCCAAACAGGAATCACTGAAGCTTTCTTT. Translated: CSVQTGITEAFF.

The chain is built from TRBV11-1 and TRBJ2-5; 11 nucleotides line up with TRBD2. The CDR3 consists of 16 residues. The junction had 9 bases not matched to a gene; V was cut back by 5 bases and J by 4 bases. Per germline, CDR1 SGHAT and CDR2 FQDESV (reference sequence). Here the CDR3 DNA reads TGTGCCAGCAGCCCGGTAGCGGGAGGGCCGGGAGAGACCCAGTACTTC. It encodes CASSPVAGGPGETQYF.

This sequence joins TRBV23-1 and TRBJ1-3; D might be TRBD1 (5 bases). TRBV23-1 is flagged as an ORF with uncertain function. V was shortened by 11 bases and J by 4 bases, with 18 bases between the two germline ends. The CDR3 totals 14 residues. The CDR3 sequence is CASWRGPGGNTIYF. The CDR3 DNA reads TGCGCCTCTTGGAGGGGACCGGGAGGAAACACCATATATTTT.

The gene calls are TRBV28 and TRBJ2-5; TRBD1 matches 7 bases. CDR1 is MDHEN, CDR2 SYDVKM, per germline. The trim removed 5 bases at V and 1 base at J, leaving 4 bases unmatched. This CDR3 has 14 amino acids. The CDR3 loop reads CASSPGTVQETQYF. The CDR3 DNA reads as TGTGCCAGCAGTCCTGGGACAGTCCAAGAGACCCAGTACTTC.

V and J are TRBV2 and TRBJ1-5; D perhaps matches TRBD1 (5 bases). Germline V gene data show CDR1 as SNHLY and CDR2 as FYNNEI. V was cut by 11 bases and J by 2 bases, with 10 bases left in between. The CDR3 has 12 amino acids. The CDR3 spells CAGGVGNQPQHF. Here the CDR3 DNA reads TGTGCCGGAGGGGTGGGCAATCAGCCCCAGCATTTT.

The chain employs TRBV4-1 and TRBJ2-2; no clear D gene. The CDR3 sequence is 15 residues long. Per germline, CDR1 MGHRA and CDR2 YSYEKL. The V gene lost 0 bases and the J gene lost 0 bases, with 5 bases spanning the gap. CDR3: CASSQERTNTGELFF. The CDR3, as DNA: TGCGCCAGCAGCCAAGAGCGGACGAACACCGGGGAGCTGTTTTTT.

The J gene is TRBJ1-5, the V gene TRBV27, with D tentatively TRBD1 (6 bases). V gave up 8 bases and J gave up 1 base, with 12 bases separating them. CDR1 MNHEY and CDR2 SMNVEV come from the germline V gene (reference sequence). The CDR3 spans 14 residues. Here the CDR3 reads CASRKGGSNQPQHF. The CDR3 coding sequence is TGTGCCAGCCGAAAAGGGGGGAGCAATCAGCCCCAGCATTTT.

The chain employs TRBV27 and TRBJ1-2; D gene uncertain. The V gene's germline CDR1 is MNHEY and CDR2 SMNVEV (reference sequence). The germline V and J ends were trimmed by 6 bases and 0 bases, with 14 bases remaining between them. The CDR3 is 15 amino acids. This chain's CDR3 is CASSPRTGANYGYTF. CDR3 DNA sequence: TGTGCCAGCAGCCCTAGGACGGGAGCTAACTATGGCTACACCTTC.

This clone was seen a single time. The chain uses TRBV4-2 and TRBJ2-7, with 8 bases fitting TRBD1. The germline V gene encodes CDR1 LGHNA and CDR2 YNFKEQ. The CDR3 is 15 amino acids. The J segment lost 2 bases and the V segment lost 4 bases, leaving 7 bases of the junction unmatched. CDR3 loop: CASSRSGDRTYEQYF. CDR3 nucleotides: TGTGCCAGCAGCCGGTCGGGGGACAGGACCTACGAGCAGTACTTC.

The chain has TRBV6-1 and TRBJ2-2; a weak D match, TRBD1 (5 bases). Trimming cost V 8 bases and J 4 bases, with 11 bases left between them. Germline V gene sequence: CDR1 MNHNS, CDR2 SASEGT. The CDR3 is 13 amino acids. The CDR3: CASFQGSTGELFF. The CDR3 DNA is TGTGCCAGCTTTCAGGGAAGCACCGGGGAGCTGTTTTTT.

This chain connects TRBV7-8 to TRBJ2-4; D is perhaps TRBD2 (6 bases). V lost 1 base and J 0 bases, leaving 13 bases between the germline ends. CDR3 length: 17 amino acids. Germline CDR1 SGHVS, CDR2 FQNEAQ. CDR3 coding DNA: TGTGCCAGCAGCTTAGACCGGGGAGGAATAGCCAAAAACATTCAGTACTTC. It codes for CASSLDRGGIAKNIQYF. The variable domain in full, completed from reference TRBV7-8 and TRBJ2-4, reads GAGVSQSPRYKVAKRGQDVALRCDPISGHVSLFWYQQALGQGPEFLTYFQNEAQLDKSGLPSDRFFAERPEGSVSTLKIQRTQQEDSAVYLCASSLDRGGIAKNIQYFGAGTRLSVL.